This T cell receptor beta chain emerged from a study of CXCR3-negative and CXCR3-positive naive CD8 T cells. Study background: With about 1.5 +/- 0.3 million reads per library, the TRB reads numbered around 140 million in total. Points from the study as a whole: CXCR3-positive naive cells had TRB CDR3s that were more hydrophobic than CXCR3-negative naive cells had. Naive subsets did not differ in surface CD5, and the authors estimated TCR strength using properties of the TRB CDR3.

Naive CD8+ T cells had a CD45RO-CCR7+CD27+CD95- phenotype. Preparation of TRB cDNA libraries relied on 5' RACE carrying UMI labels. Following a re-call of the 5' RACE reads, TCRdb has one entry per CDR3 protein and lacks DNA. This table lists about 98,000 distinct CDR3 sequences. This CDR3 comprises 14 residues. Germline CDR1 reads DFQATT; CDR2 reads SNEGSKA (reference sequence). About this clonotype itself: Antigen specificity is unknown.

Sample: naive CXCR3+ CD8+ T cells from blood. The subset: CD45RO-CCR7+CD27+CD95- naive CD8+ T cells expressing CXCR3 (TNR3+). The receptor comes from a human donor in good health. Some clones in this sample may be carry-over from other donors' samples. The chain combines TRBV20-1 with TRBJ1-2. The CDR3 reads CSAREIGSNYGYTF.